This T cell receptor beta chain appears in the sequencing data of a study of CD8 T cells in ankylosing spondylitis. Overall study results and limits: In ankylosing spondylitis blood, a motif of roughly eight highly homologous TCR beta variants appeared characteristic. Clones linked to disease were reported to show significant enrichment in matched ankylosing spondylitis synovial fluid.

A word on this clonotype: Its matching antigen is unknown.

Making the TCR beta libraries involved quantitative 5'-RACE with molecular barcodes. TCRdb independently ran MiXCR on the 5' RACE reads; one entry per CDR3 protein. Of about 440,000 distinct CDR3 sequences listed, approximately 17% are singletons. The sequencing sample was made of blood, either unsorted or a sorted T cell fraction (not recorded which). The sequence came from a male donor with ankylosing spondylitis.

In nucleotides, the CDR3 is TGTGCCAGCAGCTTAAATAGCGGGGGGGCCGGACGCACCGGGGAGCTGTTTTTT. Its protein product is CASSLNSGGAGRTGELFF. This chain connects TRBV7-6 to TRBJ2-2; 11 nucleotides match TRBD2. The length of the CDR3 is 18 residues. V lost 2 bases to trimming and J lost 4 bases; unmatched junction nucleotides: 9. Per the germline V gene, CDR1 is SGHVS and CDR2 is FNYEAQ.